The T cell receptor beta chain described here comes from a study of T cells in Graves' hyperthyroidism and ophthalmopathy. Worth noting for this clonotype: Its specificity is unknown.

Germline lookup yields CDR1 LNHDA and CDR2 SQIVND (reference sequence). The CDR3 extends over 15 amino acids. Trimming shortened V by 5 bases and J by 5 bases, and 18 bases separated the two germline ends. TCR beta CDR3 regions were amplified from RNA transcripts. During a first-round RT-PCR of the TCR CDR3, the HTBI primer set was used. TCRdb reprocessed the multiplex PCR reads via MiXCR and lists one record per CDR3 protein. The sample gives hundreds of thousands of distinct CDR3 sequences, roughly 14% of which show up once; roughly 4.3% is in the top ten. Exclusion of patients followed from uncontrolled infection, other autoimmune disease, pregnancy or lactation. Diagnoses were established using clinical symptoms, serum thyroxine and TRAb, thyroid ultrasound and orbital computed tomography. Notes on the study in general: Separation of ophthalmopathy from stable hyperthyroidism was achieved by a 13 V-J model.

The sequence derives from a woman aged 40 to 49 with Graves' ophthalmopathy. Sequenced sample: blood. The chain recombines TRBV19 with TRBJ1-1; a weak D match, TRBD1 (5 bases). This CDR3 is CASSPEASEGTEAFF. The CDR3 DNA follows: TGTGCCAGTAGTCCGGAGGCCTCGGAGGGGACTGAAGCTTTCTTT.